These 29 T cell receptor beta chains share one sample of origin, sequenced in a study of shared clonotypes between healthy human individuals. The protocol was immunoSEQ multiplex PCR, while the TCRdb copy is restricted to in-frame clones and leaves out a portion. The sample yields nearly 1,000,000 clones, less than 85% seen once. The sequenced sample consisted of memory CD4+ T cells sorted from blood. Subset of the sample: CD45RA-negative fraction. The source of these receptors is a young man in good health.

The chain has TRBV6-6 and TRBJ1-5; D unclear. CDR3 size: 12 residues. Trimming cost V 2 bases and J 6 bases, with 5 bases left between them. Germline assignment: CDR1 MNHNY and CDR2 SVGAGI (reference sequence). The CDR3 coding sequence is TGTGCCAGCAGTTACGAGGGTCAGCCCCAGCATTTT. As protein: CASSYEGQPQHF.

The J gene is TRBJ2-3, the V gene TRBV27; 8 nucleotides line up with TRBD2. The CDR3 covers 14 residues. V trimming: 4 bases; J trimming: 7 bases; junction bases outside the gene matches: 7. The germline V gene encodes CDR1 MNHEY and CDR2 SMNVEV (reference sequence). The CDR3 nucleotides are TGTGCCAGCAGTTCGGGACTAGGAGGGAATACGCAGTATTTT. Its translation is CASSSGLGGNTQYF.

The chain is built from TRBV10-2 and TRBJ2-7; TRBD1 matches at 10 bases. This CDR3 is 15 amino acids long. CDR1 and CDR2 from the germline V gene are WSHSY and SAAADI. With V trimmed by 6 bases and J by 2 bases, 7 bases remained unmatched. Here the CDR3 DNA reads TGCGCCAGCAGCCGACAGGGGGCAGGGGCCTACGAGCAGTACTTC. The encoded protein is CASSRQGAGAYEQYF.

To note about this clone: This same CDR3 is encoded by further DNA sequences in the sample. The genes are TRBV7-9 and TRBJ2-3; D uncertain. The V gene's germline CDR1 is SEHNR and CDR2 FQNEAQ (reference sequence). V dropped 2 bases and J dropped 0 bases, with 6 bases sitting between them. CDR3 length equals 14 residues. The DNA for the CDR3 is TGTGCCAGCAGCTTAAGCTTCAGCACAGATACGCAGTATTTT. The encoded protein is CASSLSFSTDTQYF.

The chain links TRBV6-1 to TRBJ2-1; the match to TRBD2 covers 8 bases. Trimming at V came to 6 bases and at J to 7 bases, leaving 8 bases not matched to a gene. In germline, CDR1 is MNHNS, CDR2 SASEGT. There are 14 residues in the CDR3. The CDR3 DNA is TGTGCCAGCAGGAGGAGCGGGGGCGATAATGAGCAGTTCTTC. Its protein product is CASRRSGGDNEQFF.

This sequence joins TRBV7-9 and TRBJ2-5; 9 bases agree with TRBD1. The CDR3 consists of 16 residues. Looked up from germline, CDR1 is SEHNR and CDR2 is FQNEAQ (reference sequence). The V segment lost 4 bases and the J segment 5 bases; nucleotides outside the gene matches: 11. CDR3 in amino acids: CASSSGTGSIQETQYF. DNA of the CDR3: TGTGCCAGCAGCTCAGGGACAGGGTCAATTCAGGAGACCCAGTACTTC.

The CDR3 coding sequence is TGTGCCAGCTCCCCCGGTCAGGGGGTGCAGCCCCAGCATTTT. Translated: CASSPGQGVQPQHF. This chain uses TRBV18 with TRBJ1-5, with 7 bases identical to TRBD1. The J segment lost 7 bases and the V segment lost 6 bases, leaving 9 bases of the junction unmatched. The CDR3 is made up of 14 amino acids. The germline gives CDR1 KGHSH, CDR2 LQKENI.

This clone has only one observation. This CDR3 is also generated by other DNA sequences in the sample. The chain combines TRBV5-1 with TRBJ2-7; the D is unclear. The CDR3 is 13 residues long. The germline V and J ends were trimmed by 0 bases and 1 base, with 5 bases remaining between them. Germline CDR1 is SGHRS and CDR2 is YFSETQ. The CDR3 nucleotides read TGCGCCAGCAGCTTGGCACCGTCCTACGAGCAGTACTTC. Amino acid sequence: CASSLAPSYEQYF.

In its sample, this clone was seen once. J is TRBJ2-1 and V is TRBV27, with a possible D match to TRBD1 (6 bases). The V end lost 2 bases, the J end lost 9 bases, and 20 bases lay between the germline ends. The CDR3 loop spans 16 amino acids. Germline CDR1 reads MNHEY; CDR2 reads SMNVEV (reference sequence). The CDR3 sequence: CASSLVPQGSKGEQFF. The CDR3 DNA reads TGTGCCAGCAGTTTAGTGCCACAGGGAAGCAAGGGTGAGCAGTTCTTC.

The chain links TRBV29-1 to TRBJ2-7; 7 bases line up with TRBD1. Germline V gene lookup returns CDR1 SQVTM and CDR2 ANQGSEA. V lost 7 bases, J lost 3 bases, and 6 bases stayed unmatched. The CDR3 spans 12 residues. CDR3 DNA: TGCAGCGCCCGGGACAGTCTCTACGAGCAGTACTTC. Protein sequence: CSARDSLYEQYF.

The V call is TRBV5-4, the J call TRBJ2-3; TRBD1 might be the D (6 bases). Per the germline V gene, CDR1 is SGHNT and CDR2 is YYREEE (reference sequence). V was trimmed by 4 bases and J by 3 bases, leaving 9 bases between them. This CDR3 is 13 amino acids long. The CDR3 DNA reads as TGTGCCAGCAGCGCTACAGGGACAGATACGCAGTATTTT. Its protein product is CASSATGTDTQYF. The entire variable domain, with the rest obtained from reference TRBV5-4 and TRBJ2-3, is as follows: ETGVTQSPTHLIKTRGQQVTLRCSSQSGHNTVSWYQQALGQGPQFIFQYYREEENGRGNFPPRFSGLQFPNYSSELNVNALELDDSALYLCASSATGTDTQYFGPGTRLTVL.

In DNA form, the CDR3 reads TGCAGCGTTGCAGGGTTTCTGAACACCGGGGAGCTGTTTTTT. The encoded protein is CSVAGFLNTGELFF. The chain recombines TRBV29-1 with TRBJ2-2; possibly TRBD1 for D (5 bases). Germline V lookup: CDR1 SQVTM, CDR2 ANQGSEA. The CDR3 runs 14 residues. Trimming stripped 4 bases from V and 1 base from J, with 10 bases between.

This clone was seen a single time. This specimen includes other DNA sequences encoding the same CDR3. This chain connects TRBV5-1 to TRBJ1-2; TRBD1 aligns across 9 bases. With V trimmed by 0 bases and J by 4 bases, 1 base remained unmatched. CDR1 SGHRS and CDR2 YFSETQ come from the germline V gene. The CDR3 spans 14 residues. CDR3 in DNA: TGCGCCAGCAGCTTGGAGGACAGGGGCTATGGCTACACCTTC. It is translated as CASSLEDRGYGYTF. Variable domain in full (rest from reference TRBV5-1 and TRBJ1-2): KAGVTQTPRYLIKTRGQQVTLSCSPISGHRSVSWYQQTPGQGLQFLFEYFSETQRNKGNFPGRFSGRQFSNSRSEMNVSTLELGDSALYLCASSLEDRGYGYTFGSGTRLTVV.

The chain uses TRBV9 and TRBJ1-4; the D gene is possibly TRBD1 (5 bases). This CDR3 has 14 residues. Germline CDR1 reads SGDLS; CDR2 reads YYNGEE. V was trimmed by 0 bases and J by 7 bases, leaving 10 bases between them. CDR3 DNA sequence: TGTGCCAGCAGCGTAGGAGCAGGGAGTGAAAAACTGTTTTTT. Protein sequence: CASSVGAGSEKLFF.

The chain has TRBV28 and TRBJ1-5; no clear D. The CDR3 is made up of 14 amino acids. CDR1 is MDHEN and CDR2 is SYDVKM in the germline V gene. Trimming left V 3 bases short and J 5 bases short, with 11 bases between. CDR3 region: CASSLHTKYQPQHF. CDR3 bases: TGTGCCAGCAGTTTGCATACAAAGTATCAGCCCCAGCATTTT.

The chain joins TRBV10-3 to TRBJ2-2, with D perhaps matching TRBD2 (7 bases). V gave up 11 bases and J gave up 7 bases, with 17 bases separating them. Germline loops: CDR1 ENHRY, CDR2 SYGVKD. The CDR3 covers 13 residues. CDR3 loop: CAVLGGLGGELFF. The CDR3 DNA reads TGTGCCGTCCTCGGGGGGCTGGGCGGGGAGCTGTTTTTT.

The CDR3 here is CASSEREGYNEQFF. CDR3 DNA: TGTGCCAGTAGCGAGCGGGAGGGATACAATGAGCAGTTCTTC. The rearrangement links TRBV19 to TRBJ2-1; 10 nucleotides align to TRBD2. CDR3 length: 14 amino acids. Germline CDR1 is LNHDA and CDR2 is SQIVND (reference sequence). V dropped 6 bases and J dropped 4; count of bases not matched to a gene: 3. Together with reference TRBV19 and TRBJ2-1, the CDR3 gives the full variable domain: DGGITQSPKYLFRKEGQNVTLSCEQNLNHDAMYWYRQDPGQGLRLIYYSQIVNDFQKGDIAEGYSVSREKKESFPLTVTSAQKNPTAFYLCASSEREGYNEQFFGPGTRLTVL.

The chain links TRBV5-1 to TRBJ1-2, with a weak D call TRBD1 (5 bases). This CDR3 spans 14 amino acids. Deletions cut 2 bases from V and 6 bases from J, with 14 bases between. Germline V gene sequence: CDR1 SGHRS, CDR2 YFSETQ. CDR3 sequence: CASSLSGWGDGYTF. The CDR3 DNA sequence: TGCGCCAGCAGCTTATCGGGATGGGGCGATGGCTACACCTTC.

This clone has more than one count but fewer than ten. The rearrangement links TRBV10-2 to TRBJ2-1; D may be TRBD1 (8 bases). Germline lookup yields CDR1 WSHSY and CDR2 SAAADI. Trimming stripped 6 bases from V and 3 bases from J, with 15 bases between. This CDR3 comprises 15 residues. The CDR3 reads CASSHRGGDYNEQFF. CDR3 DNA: TGCGCCAGCAGCCACAGGGGGGGGGACTACAATGAGCAGTTCTTC.

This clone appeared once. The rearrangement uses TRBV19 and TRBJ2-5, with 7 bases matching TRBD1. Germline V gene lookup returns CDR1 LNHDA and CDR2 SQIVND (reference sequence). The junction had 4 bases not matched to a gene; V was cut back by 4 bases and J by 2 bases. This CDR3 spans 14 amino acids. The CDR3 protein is CASSKWTGQETQYF. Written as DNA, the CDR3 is TGTGCCAGTAGTAAATGGACAGGACAAGAGACCCAGTACTTC.

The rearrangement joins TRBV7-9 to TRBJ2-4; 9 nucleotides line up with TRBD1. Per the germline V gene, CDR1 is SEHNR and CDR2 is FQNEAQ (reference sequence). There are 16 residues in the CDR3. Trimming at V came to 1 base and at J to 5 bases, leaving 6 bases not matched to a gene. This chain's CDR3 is CASSLVGTGRENIQYF. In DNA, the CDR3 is TGTGCCAGCAGCTTAGTTGGGACAGGGAGGGAAAACATTCAGTACTTC.

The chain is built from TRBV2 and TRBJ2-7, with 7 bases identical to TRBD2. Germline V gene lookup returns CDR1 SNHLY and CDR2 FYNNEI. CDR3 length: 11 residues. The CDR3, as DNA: TGTGCAGACCGGGAGGCCTACGAGCAGTACTTC. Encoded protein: CADREAYEQYF.

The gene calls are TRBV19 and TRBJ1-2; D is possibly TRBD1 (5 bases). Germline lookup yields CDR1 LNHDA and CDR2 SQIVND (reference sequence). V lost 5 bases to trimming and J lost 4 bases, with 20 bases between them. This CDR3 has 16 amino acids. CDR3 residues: CASSPEVIGALYGYTF. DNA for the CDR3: TGTGCCAGTAGTCCAGAGGTTATAGGGGCCCTCTATGGCTACACCTTC.

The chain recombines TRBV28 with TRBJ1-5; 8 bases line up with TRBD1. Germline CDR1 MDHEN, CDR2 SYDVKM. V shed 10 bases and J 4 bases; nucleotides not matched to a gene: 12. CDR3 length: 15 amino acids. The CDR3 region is CATRGLLGSNQPQHF. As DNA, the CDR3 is TGTGCCACCAGGGGGCTATTGGGTAGTAATCAGCCCCAGCATTTT.

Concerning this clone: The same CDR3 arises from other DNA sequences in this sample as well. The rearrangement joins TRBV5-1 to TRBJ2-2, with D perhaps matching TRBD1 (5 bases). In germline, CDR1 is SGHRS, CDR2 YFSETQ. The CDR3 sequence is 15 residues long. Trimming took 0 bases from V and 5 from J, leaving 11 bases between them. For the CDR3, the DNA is TGCGCCAGCAGCTTGGAGGGGTCTGGGACCGGGGAGCTGTTTTTT. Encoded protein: CASSLEGSGTGELFF. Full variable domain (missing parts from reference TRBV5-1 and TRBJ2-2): KAGVTQTPRYLIKTRGQQVTLSCSPISGHRSVSWYQQTPGQGLQFLFEYFSETQRNKGNFPGRFSGRQFSNSRSEMNVSTLELGDSALYLCASSLEGSGTGELFFGEGSRLTVL.

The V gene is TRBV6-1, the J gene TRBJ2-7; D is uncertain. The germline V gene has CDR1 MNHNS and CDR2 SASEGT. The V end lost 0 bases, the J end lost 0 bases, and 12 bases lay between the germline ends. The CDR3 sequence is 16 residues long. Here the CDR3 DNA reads TGTGCCAGCAGTGAAGCGGGCGGCTGGAGCTCCTACGAGCAGTACTTC. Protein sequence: CASSEAGGWSSYEQYF.

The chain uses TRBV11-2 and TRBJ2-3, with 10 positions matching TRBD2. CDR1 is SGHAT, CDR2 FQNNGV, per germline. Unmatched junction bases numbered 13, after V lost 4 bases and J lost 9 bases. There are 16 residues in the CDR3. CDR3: CASSWASGSGRPTQYF. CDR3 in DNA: TGTGCCAGCAGCTGGGCGAGTGGTAGCGGGAGGCCAACGCAGTATTTT.

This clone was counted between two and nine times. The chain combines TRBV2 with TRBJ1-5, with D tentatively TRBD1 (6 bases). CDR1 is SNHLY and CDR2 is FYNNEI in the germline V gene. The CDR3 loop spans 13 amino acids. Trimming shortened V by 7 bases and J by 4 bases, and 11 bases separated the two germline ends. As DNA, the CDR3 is TGTGCCAGCACCGGGGGGCTTAATCAGCCCCAGCATTTT. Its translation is CASTGGLNQPQHF.

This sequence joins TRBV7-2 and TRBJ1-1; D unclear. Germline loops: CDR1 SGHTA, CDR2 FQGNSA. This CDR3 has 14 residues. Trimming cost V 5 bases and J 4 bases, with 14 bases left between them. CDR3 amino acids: CASSTLVGGTEAFF. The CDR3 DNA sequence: TGTGCCAGCAGCACTCTAGTGGGTGGCACTGAAGCTTTCTTT.